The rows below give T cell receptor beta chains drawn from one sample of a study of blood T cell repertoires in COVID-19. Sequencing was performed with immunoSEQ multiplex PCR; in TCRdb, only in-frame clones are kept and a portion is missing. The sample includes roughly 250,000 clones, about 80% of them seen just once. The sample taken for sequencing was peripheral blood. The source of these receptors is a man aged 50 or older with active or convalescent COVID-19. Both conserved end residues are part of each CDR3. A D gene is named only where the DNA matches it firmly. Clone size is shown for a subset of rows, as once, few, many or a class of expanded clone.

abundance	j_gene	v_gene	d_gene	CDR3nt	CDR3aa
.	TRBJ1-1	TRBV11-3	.	TGTGCCAGCAGTCCAACAGGGAGCTGGACTGAAGCTTTCTTT	CASSPTGSWTEAFF
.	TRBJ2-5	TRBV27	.	TGTGCCAGCAGCCGCCGGCGGGCGGATTTGTACCAAGAGACCCAGTACTTC	CASSRRRADLYQETQYF
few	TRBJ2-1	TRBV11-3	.	TGTGCCAGCAGCTTAGGACGAGGTTCTAGTGAGCAGTTCTTC	CASSLGRGSSEQFF
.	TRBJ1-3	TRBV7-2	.	TGTGCCAGCAGCTTAGTGGGCGCCAACTCTGGAAACACCATATATTTT	CASSLVGANSGNTIYF
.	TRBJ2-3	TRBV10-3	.	TGTGCCATCACACCTAGTAACACAGATACGCAGTATTTT	CAITPSNTDTQYF
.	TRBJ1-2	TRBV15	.	TGTGCCACCAGCAGAGACGTCGACTATGGCTACACCTTC	CATSRDVDYGYTF
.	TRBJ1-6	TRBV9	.	TGTGCCAGCAGCGAGCTCGGGGGGTCACCCCTCCACTTT	CASSELGGSPLHF
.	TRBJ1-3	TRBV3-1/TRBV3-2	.	TGTGCCAGCAGCCAAGGTCCGGGAACTGGAAACACCATATATTTT	CASSQGPGTGNTIYF
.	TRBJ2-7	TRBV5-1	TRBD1	TGCGCCAGCAGCCTGGGACAGGGGGCCCAGTTCTTTCCCTACGAGCAGTACTTC	CASSLGQGAQFFPYEQYF
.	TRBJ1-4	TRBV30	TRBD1	TGTGCCACGGACAGGGAGAGGTCTAATGAAAAACTGTTTTTT	CATDRERSNEKLFF
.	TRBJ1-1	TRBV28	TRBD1	TGTGCCAGCAGCACCAGGGGGGCAGGGGGCGGGACTGAAGCTTTCTTT	CASSTRGAGGGTEAFF
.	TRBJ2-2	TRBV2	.	TGTGCCAGCAGTGAGGCATCCGGGGAGCTGTTTTTT	CASSEASGELFF
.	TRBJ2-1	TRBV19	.	TGTGCCAGTAGTACCCAGTACATGAATGAGCAGTTCTTC	CASSTQYMNEQFF
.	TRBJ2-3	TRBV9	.	TGTGCCTCATCGGGGGTTAGCGGAACTTCTAGCACAGATACGCAGTATTTT	CASSGVSGTSSTDTQYF
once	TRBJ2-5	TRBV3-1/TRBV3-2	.	TGTGCCAGCAGCCGCCCGCGAGAGACCCAGTACTTC	CASSRPRETQYF
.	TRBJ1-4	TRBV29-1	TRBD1	TGCAGCGTTAGGGGACAGGGGGGTGAAAAACTGTTTTTT	CSVRGQGGEKLFF
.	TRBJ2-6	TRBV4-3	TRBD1	TGCGCCAGCAGCCTCCTTGGGACAGGCATCTCTGGGGCCAACGTCCTGACTTTC	CASSLLGTGISGANVLTF
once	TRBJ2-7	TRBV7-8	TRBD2	TGTGCCAGCACCAAAGGTAGCGGGGGGCTCTCCTACGAGCAGTACTTC	CASTKGSGGLSYEQYF
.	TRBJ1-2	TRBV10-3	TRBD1	TGTGCCATCAGTGGGGACAGGGCTGGCTACACCTTC	CAISGDRAGYTF
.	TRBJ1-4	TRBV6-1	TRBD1	TGTGCCAGCAGTGGAGCACCGGGACAGGGGGCCGTATTGTATGAAAAACTGTTTTTT	CASSGAPGQGAVLYEKLFF
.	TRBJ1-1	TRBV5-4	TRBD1	TGTGCCAGCAGCCCCAAACAGGGGGAGTCGGCTGAAGCTTTCTTT	CASSPKQGESAEAFF
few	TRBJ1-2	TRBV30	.	TGTGCCTGGAGTAGGGGGGGCAGTGGCTACACCTTC	CAWSRGGSGYTF
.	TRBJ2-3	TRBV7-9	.	TGTGCCAGCAGCTCCGCCCCAAGAGCAGATACGCAGTATTTT	CASSSAPRADTQYF
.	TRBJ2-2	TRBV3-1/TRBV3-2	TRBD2	TGTGCCAGCAGCCAAGATCAACAGCGGGGGAGGACCGGGGAGCTGTTTTTT	CASSQDQQRGRTGELFF
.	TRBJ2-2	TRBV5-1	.	TGCGCCAGCAGCTTAAAGGGAGGCGGCGGGGAGCTGTTTTTT	CASSLKGGGGELFF
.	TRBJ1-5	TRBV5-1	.	TGCGCCAGCAGCTCGGGACTGTTAGGCAATCAGCCCCAGCATTTT	CASSSGLLGNQPQHF
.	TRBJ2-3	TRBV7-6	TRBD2	TGTGCCAGCAGCTTATCGGGCGGGGGGAGCACAGATACGCAGTATTTT	CASSLSGGGSTDTQYF
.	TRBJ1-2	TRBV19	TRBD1	TGTGCCAGTAGTCGCGGGACAGGGGATAACTATGGCTACACCTTC	CASSRGTGDNYGYTF
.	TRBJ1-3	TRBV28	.	TGTGCCAGCAGTTTATCTTTGGGGGGAGCGGCCTCCGGAAACACCATATATTTT	CASSLSLGGAASGNTIYF
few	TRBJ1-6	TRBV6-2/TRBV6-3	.	TGTGCCAGCAGCTGGAGCTCCTATAATTCACCCCTCCACTTT	CASSWSSYNSPLHF
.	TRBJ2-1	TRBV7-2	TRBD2	TGTGCCAGCACACAACCGGGAGGTGAGCAGTTCTTC	CASTQPGGEQFF
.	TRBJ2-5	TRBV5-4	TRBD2	TGTGCCAGCAGCTGGGGAGGACTAGCGGGGAGACCGACCCAGTACTTC	CASSWGGLAGRPTQYF
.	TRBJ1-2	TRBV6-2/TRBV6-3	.	TGTGCCAGCAGTTCTGAGGATAGCTATGGCTACACCTTC	CASSSEDSYGYTF
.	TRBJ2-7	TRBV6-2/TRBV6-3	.	TGTGCCAGCAGTTACGGTTCTAGTAGATCTAACGAGCAGTACTTC	CASSYGSSRSNEQYF
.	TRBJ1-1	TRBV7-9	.	TGTGCCAGCAGCTTGGAGGGTATCGCTGAAGCTTTCTTT	CASSLEGIAEAFF
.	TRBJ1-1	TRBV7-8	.	TGTGCCAGCAGCCCGCGCCTCATGAACACTGAAGCTTTCTTT	CASSPRLMNTEAFF
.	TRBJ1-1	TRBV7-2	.	TGTGCCAGCAGCGCGACAGTTTACGCTGAAGCTTTCTTT	CASSATVYAEAFF
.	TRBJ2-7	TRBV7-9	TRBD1	TGTGCCAGCAGCTCGACAGGGGGAAAGTCCTACGAGCAGTACTTC	CASSSTGGKSYEQYF
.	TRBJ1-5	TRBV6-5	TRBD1	TGTGCCACCCGACAGGGGGCACGGCCCCAGCATTTT	CATRQGARPQHF
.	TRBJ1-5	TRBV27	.	TGTGCCAGCAGGTACAGTTACAATCAGCCCCAGCATTTT	CASRYSYNQPQHF
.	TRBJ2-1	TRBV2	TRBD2	TGTGCCAGCAACCCAGCGGGGGGTACCAGGAGTTACAATGAGCAGTTCTTC	CASNPAGGTRSYNEQFF
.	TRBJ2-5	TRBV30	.	TGTGCCTGGAGTCAGGGACTCGGCGGCTCGGAGACCCAGTACTTC	CAWSQGLGGSETQYF
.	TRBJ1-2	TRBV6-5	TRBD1	TGTGCCAGCAGGCTAGGGGGCGCGGGTGGCTACACCTTC	CASRLGGAGGYTF
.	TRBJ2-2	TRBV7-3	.	TGTGCCAGCAGCTTAATCGGCGGCGGGGAGCTGTTTTTT	CASSLIGGGELFF
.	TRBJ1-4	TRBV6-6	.	TGTGCCAGCAGTTTTAGAAGTAATGAAAAACTGTTTTTT	CASSFRSNEKLFF
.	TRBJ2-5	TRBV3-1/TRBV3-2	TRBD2	TGTGCCAGCAGCTCAACTTTACTAGCGGATCTCCAAGAGACCCAGTACTTC	CASSSTLLADLQETQYF
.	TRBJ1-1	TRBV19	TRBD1	TGTGCCATTGAGACAGGGGGCAATACTGAAGCTTTCTTT	CAIETGGNTEAFF
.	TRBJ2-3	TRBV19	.	TGTGCCAGCACACCTGGCCTCACAGATACGCAGTATTTT	CASTPGLTDTQYF
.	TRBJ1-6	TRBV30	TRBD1	TGTGCCTGGCAGGGGGCGAATTCACCCCTCCACTTT	CAWQGANSPLHF
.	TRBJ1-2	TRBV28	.	TGTGCCAGCAGCCCAAGGGGGGGCTATGGCTACACCTTC	CASSPRGGYGYTF
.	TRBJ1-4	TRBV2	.	TGTGCCAGCAGTGCTCAGGGTGCAACTAATGAAAAACTGTTTTTT	CASSAQGATNEKLFF
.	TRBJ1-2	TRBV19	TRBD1	TGTGCCAGTAGGACAGGGTTTGCTGGTGGCTACACCTTC	CASRTGFAGGYTF